These T cell receptor beta chains were read from a single sample in a study of radiation and T cells in renal cell carcinoma. Libraries were prepared by immunoSEQ multiplex PCR; TCRdb keeps only in-frame clonotypes and omits some of them. The sample holds over 15,000 clones, roughly 64% seen once. The sample in question was tumor tissue, obtained from a patient whose treatment included radiotherapy and nephrectomy. These receptors came from a woman aged 70-85 years with renal cell carcinoma. The CDR3 runs from the conserved cysteine through the conserved F or W. A D gene is named only where the DNA matches it firmly. Part of the rows lack a size; the others show once, few, many or a class for expanded clones.

D gene,clone size,J gene,V gene,CDR3 DNA,CDR3 protein
TRBD2,.,TRBJ2-1,TRBV7-9,TGTGCCAGCAGCACAGGGACTAGCGGGGAGAATGAGCAGTTCTTC,CASSTGTSGENEQFF
.,.,TRBJ1-6,TRBV21-1,TGTGCCAGCAGCAGGGGACAGGGGTATAATTCACCCCTCCACTTT,CASSRGQGYNSPLHF
.,.,TRBJ2-2,TRBV4-1,TGCGCCAGCAGCCAAGTACGGGTTAACACCGGGGAGCTGTTTTTT,CASSQVRVNTGELFF
TRBD1,.,TRBJ2-2,TRBV19,TGTGCCAGTAGTATAGGTACAGGGGACACCGGGGAGCTGTTTTTT,CASSIGTGDTGELFF
.,.,TRBJ2-5,TRBV20-1,TGCAGTGAACGGGATCAAGAGACCCAGTACTTC,CSERDQETQYF
TRBD1,.,TRBJ1-3,TRBV11-3,TGTGCCAGCAGCCCGGGACAGGGTCCTGGAAACACCATATATTTT,CASSPGQGPGNTIYF
.,.,TRBJ2-3,TRBV6-1,TGTGCCAGCAGTGAAGTATGGCAGACCACAGATACGCAGTATTTT,CASSEVWQTTDTQYF
TRBD2,.,TRBJ2-7,TRBV7-8,TGTGCCAGCAGCTTAGATTTGGCGGGGGGCCCCCTCACTTACGAGCAGTACTTC,CASSLDLAGGPLTYEQYF
.,few,TRBJ2-2,TRBV28,TGTGCCAGCAGTTTATTTCCCGCTGGCGGGGAGCTGTTTTTT,CASSLFPAGGELFF
.,few,TRBJ1-6,TRBV9,TGTGCCAGCAGCGTAGCTGCGACAGATTCACCCCTCCACTTT,CASSVAATDSPLHF
TRBD1,.,TRBJ1-5,TRBV6-6,TGTGCCAGCAGTTACTCGACAGGGGGCAACAATCAGCCCCAGCATTTT,CASSYSTGGNNQPQHF
.,.,TRBJ2-1,TRBV2,TGTGCCAGCAGGCCGGACCAGATTAACAATGAGCAGTTCTTC,CASRPDQINNEQFF
.,few,TRBJ1-6,TRBV11-3,TGTGCCTCAAGAATTGGACAGCACGATTCACCCCTCCACTTT,CASRIGQHDSPLHF
.,.,TRBJ2-1,TRBV6-4,TGTGCCAGCAGTGACAGTGGAGGGGGGGGCGCGGATGAGCAGTTCTTC,CASSDSGGGGADEQFF
TRBD1,.,TRBJ1-2,TRBV30,TGTGCCTGGAGTGTACTCAGGACAGGGGGTATCTATGGCTACACCTTC,CAWSVLRTGGIYGYTF
.,.,TRBJ2-6,TRBV7-2,TGTGCCAGCAGCCTCACTTGGGAAACTGGGGCCAACGTCCTGACTTTC,CASSLTWETGANVLTF
.,.,TRBJ1-1,TRBV28,TGTGCCAGCAGTTTAGGGGTCTTAGCTTTCTTT,CASSLGVLAFF
.,few,TRBJ1-5,TRBV28,TGTGCCAGCAGCCTCATAGGGGGACAAAATAGCAATCAGCCCCAGCATTTT,CASSLIGGQNSNQPQHF
.,.,TRBJ2-5,TRBV6-5,TGTGCCAGTAAAGGGGGGGGAGTAGGGGAGACCCAGTACTTC,CASKGGGVGETQYF
.,few,TRBJ1-3,TRBV11-2,TGTGCCAGCAGCTTAGGTTCAGTCTCTGGAAACACCATATATTTT,CASSLGSVSGNTIYF
.,.,TRBJ1-2,TRBV10-3,TGTGCCATCAGTGGAGCCGTGGGGGCGCGGTATGGCTACACCTTC,CAISGAVGARYGYTF
.,few,TRBJ1-4,TRBV5-5,TGTGCCAGCAGCTTTGCGTTATATGAAAAACTGTTTTTT,CASSFALYEKLFF
.,few,TRBJ2-5,TRBV7-5,TGTGCCAGAAGCTTAGAGGCCCCCGGGACAGAGGAAGAGACCCAGTACTTC,CARSLEAPGTEEETQYF
TRBD2,.,TRBJ2-1,TRBV7-2,TGTGCCAGCAGCTTGGGACTAGAGCGGTTCTTC,CASSLGLERFF
TRBD1,few,TRBJ1-1,TRBV7-6,TGTGCCAGCAGCTTAGACGGATTACAGGGGATGGATACTGAAGCTTTCTTT,CASSLDGLQGMDTEAFF
.,.,TRBJ1-4,TRBV6-1,TGTGCCTGCACTCGGCGAGGGGATGAAAAACTGTTTTTT,CACTRRGDEKLFF
.,few,TRBJ1-2,TRBV6-5,TGTGCCAGCAGCACCTTGGGGGGCAATGGCTACACCTTC,CASSTLGGNGYTF
.,.,TRBJ1-1,TRBV7-6,TGTGCCAGCAGCAGCTACGGGACCGGTGGTGAAGCTTTCTTT,CASSSYGTGGEAFF
TRBD2,once,TRBJ2-5,TRBV7-2,TGTGCCAGCAGCTTATGGTGGGCGGGGGGGCAAGAGACCCAGTACTTC,CASSLWWAGGQETQYF
.,few,TRBJ1-4,TRBV29-1,TGCAGCGTTGTTGGCGGATCGGATGAAAAACTGTTTTTT,CSVVGGSDEKLFF
.,few,TRBJ2-2,TRBV25-1,TGTGCCAGCAGTGAATGGAAGCAGGGACGAGGCGGGGAGCTGTTTTTT,CASSEWKQGRGGELFF
TRBD2,.,TRBJ2-2,TRBV28,TGTGCCAGCAGGCCGGGACTAGGATTAGCCGGGGAGCTGTTTTTT,CASRPGLGLAGELFF
.,few,TRBJ1-3,TRBV4-2,TGTGCCAGCAGCCAAGATCGAAGGACCATATATTTT,CASSQDRRTIYF
TRBD1,few,TRBJ2-3,TRBV5-1,TGCGCCAGCAGCTTGGGAGACAGGGATACAGATACGCAGTATTTT,CASSLGDRDTDTQYF
.,few,TRBJ2-6,TRBV5-1,TGCGCCAGCAGCTTGGAAGGGGCTGGGGCCAACGTCCTGACTTTC,CASSLEGAGANVLTF
.,medium-sized,TRBJ1-5,TRBV6-6,TGTGCCAGCAGCCCGGGGAAGGGGACGAACAATCAGCCCCAGCATTTT,CASSPGKGTNNQPQHF
TRBD1,.,TRBJ2-7,TRBV10-3,TGTGCCATCAGTGCCGGGACAGGGGGCTCCTACGAGCAGTACTTC,CAISAGTGGSYEQYF
.,.,TRBJ2-7,TRBV15,TGTGCCACCAGCAGAGATGTAGGGTCCTACGAGCAGTACTTC,CATSRDVGSYEQYF
TRBD1,.,TRBJ2-1,TRBV10-3,TGTGCCATCAGGCCCGACAGGGCCCCTTACAATGAGCAGTTCTTC,CAIRPDRAPYNEQFF
.,.,TRBJ1-3,TRBV23-1,TGCGCCAGCAGTCAATCTCGAAACTCTGGAAACACCATATATTTT,CASSQSRNSGNTIYF
TRBD1,.,TRBJ1-2,TRBV11-3,TGTGCCAGCAGCTTAGGAGGGGGCCGGAACGGTGGCTACACCTTC,CASSLGGGRNGGYTF
.,.,TRBJ1-2,TRBV13,TGTGCCAGCAGCGAGACCGGTGGCTATGGCTACACCTTC,CASSETGGYGYTF
TRBD1,.,TRBJ2-3,TRBV11-2,TGTGCCAGCAGCTTAGAAGGGACAGCCCCAGGGGATACGCAGTATTTT,CASSLEGTAPGDTQYF
.,.,TRBJ2-5,TRBV29-1,TGCAGCGTTGGTCTGGGGGCGGCTGGTGAGACCCAGTACTTC,CSVGLGAAGETQYF
.,.,TRBJ2-5,TRBV7-8,TGTGCCAGCAGTCCAGGTAGTTGGGATACGGAGACCCAGTACTTC,CASSPGSWDTETQYF
TRBD2,.,TRBJ2-7,TRBV29-1,TGCAGCGTTGAAGATGGGGCTAGCGGGGGTTCTTCCTACGAGCAGTACTTC,CSVEDGASGGSSYEQYF
TRBD1,few,TRBJ2-1,TRBV6-5,TGTGCCAGCAGTTACTTACAGGGGTGGGGCAATGAGCAGTTCTTC,CASSYLQGWGNEQFF
.,once,TRBJ1-1,TRBV29-1,TGCAGCGGAGGACAGCGAGGGACTGAAGCTTTCTTT,CSGGQRGTEAFF
.,.,TRBJ2-2,TRBV4-1,TGCGCCAGCAGCCAATTTACCCGACTGAACACCGGGGAGCTGTTTTTT,CASSQFTRLNTGELFF
.,once,TRBJ1-4,TRBV7-9,TGTGCCAGCAGCTCCTCTGGGACTGCCGAAAAACTGTTTTTT,CASSSSGTAEKLFF
.,.,TRBJ2-7,TRBV11-3,TGTGCCAGCAGCTTAGTAGGGGTTGGTCTCTACGAGCAGTACTTC,CASSLVGVGLYEQYF
TRBD1,.,TRBJ1-1,TRBV10-3,TGTGCCATCAGGGGACAGGACTGGAACACTGAAGCTTTCTTT,CAIRGQDWNTEAFF